Following are 22 T cell receptor beta chains from one sample sequenced in a study of glioma-infiltrating T cells after dendritic cell vaccination. The assay was immunoSEQ multiplex PCR, and TCRdb's table has in-frame clones only and misses some. This sample has over 90,000 clones; roughly 79% occur once, and the top ten carry roughly 12%. The specimen was blood, collected before dendritic cell vaccination. All receptors come from a human donor with glioblastoma.

The chain joins TRBV11-2 to TRBJ2-3, with D possibly TRBD1 on 6 matching bases. The V end was cut by 3 bases, the J end by 4 bases, with 11 bases between. The CDR3 covers 14 residues. CDR1 is SGHAT and CDR2 is FQNNGV in the germline V gene. In DNA form, the CDR3 reads TGTGCCAGCAGCTTCTCAGGGGTCGCAGATACGCAGTATTTT. Its protein product is CASSFSGVADTQYF.

The rearrangement links TRBV30 to TRBJ2-5; a possible D gene is TRBD2 (6 bases). The CDR3 extends over 12 amino acids. Germline CDR1 reads GTSNPN; CDR2 reads SVGIG (reference sequence). CDR3: CAAGTRLETQYF. CDR3 nucleotides: TGTGCGGCCGGGACTCGCTTGGAGACCCAGTACTTC.

Concerning this clone itself: One junction end does not reproduce the germline sequence, and a read error may be involved. Other DNA sequences in this specimen translate into the identical CDR3. The V call is TRBV19, the J call TRBJ2-2; D is undetermined. This CDR3 has 15 residues. The germline V gene encodes CDR1 LNHDA and CDR2 SQIVND (reference sequence). The CDR3 spells CASSMSDWNTGELFF. The DNA of the CDR3 is TGTGCCAGCAGTATGTCTGACTGGAACACCGGGGAGCTGTTTTTT.

Here the CDR3 DNA reads TGCGCCAGCAGCCAACTTAACGACGGGAACTATGGCTACACCTTC. It translates to CASSQLNDGNYGYTF. The rearrangement uses TRBV4-3 and TRBJ1-2; unclear D gene. CDR3 size: 15 residues. Germline values: CDR1 LGHNA, CDR2 YSLEER. V lost 2 bases, J lost 2 bases, and 12 bases lay in between.

The gene calls are TRBV29-1 and TRBJ1-4; 7 nucleotides align to TRBD1. Per the germline V gene, CDR1 is SQVTM and CDR2 is ANQGSEA. This CDR3 is built from 14 residues. The ends lost 7 bases at V and 0 bases at J; junction bases unmatched: 5. CDR3 in amino acids: CSARQGATNEKLFF. The DNA of the CDR3 is TGCAGCGCCCGACAGGGCGCAACTAATGAAAAACTGTTTTTT.

The chain employs TRBV4-2 and TRBJ2-3; 9 bases agree with TRBD2. V lost 2 bases and J lost 2; bases outside the gene matches: 11. The germline CDR1 and CDR2 sequences are LGHNA and YNFKEQ. This CDR3 has 18 residues. CDR3 coding DNA: TGTGCCAGCAGCCAACTGAGGCGGCGGGGGGGCCCCACAGATACGCAGTATTTT. Protein: CASSQLRRRGGPTDTQYF.

This clone was seen only a few times. The chain is built from TRBV18 and TRBJ1-4, with D maybe TRBD1 (5 bases). The CDR3 loop spans 14 amino acids. Per the germline V gene, CDR1 is KGHSH and CDR2 is LQKENI. V was cut by 3 bases and J by 8 bases, with 13 bases left in between. Here the CDR3 DNA reads TGTGCCAGCTCACCCAGGGCCCAAGGGGAAAAACTGTTTTTT. This codes for CASSPRAQGEKLFF.

This clone was seen just once. The CDR3 here is CASSRGANYGYTF. Written as DNA, the CDR3 is TGTGCCAGCAGCCGCGGGGCTAACTATGGCTACACCTTC. The chain is built from TRBV7-8 and TRBJ1-2, with D unclear. The CDR3 length is 13 residues. The germline gives CDR1 SGHVS, CDR2 FQNEAQ. V was cut by 5 bases and J by 0 bases, with 7 bases left in between.

The chain links TRBV7-3 to TRBJ2-4; the match to TRBD1 covers 10 bases. Per the germline V gene, CDR1 is SGHTA and CDR2 is FQGTGA. Unmatched junction bases numbered 6, after V lost 5 bases and J lost 8 bases. The CDR3 consists of 14 residues. CDR3 bases: TGTGCCAGCAGCGGGACAGGGGTCGGGGACATTCAGTACTTC. This encodes CASSGTGVGDIQYF.

The rearrangement joins TRBV5-4 to TRBJ1-1; no definite D call. This CDR3 region has 14 residues. With 6 bases removed from V and 0 bases from J, the gap between germline ends came to 12 bases. CDR1 and CDR2 from the germline V gene are SGHNT and YYREEE (reference sequence). CDR3 bases: TGTGCCAGCAACCCTTCGGGAATGAACACTGAAGCTTTCTTT. As protein: CASNPSGMNTEAFF.

The chain links TRBV29-1 to TRBJ1-1; TRBD1 might be the D (5 bases). The germline gives CDR1 SQVTM, CDR2 ANQGSEA. The CDR3 consists of 14 residues. Trimming left V 7 bases short and J 5 bases short, with 20 bases between. CDR3 amino acids: CSANLGGGRTEAFF. Written as DNA, the CDR3 is TGCAGCGCAAACTTGGGGGGGGGTAGGACTGAAGCTTTCTTT.

The V call is TRBV7-2, the J call TRBJ2-1, with D tentatively TRBD1 (6 bases). V was cut by 1 base and J by 13 bases, with 17 bases left in between. Germline V gene sequence: CDR1 SGHTA, CDR2 FQGNSA. The CDR3 sequence is 14 residues long. CDR3 amino acids: CASSLVGRGKTQFF. CDR3 DNA: TGTGCCAGCAGCTTAGTGGGCAGGGGCAAGACCCAGTTCTTC.

For this clone: The germline gene is not matched at one end of the junction; a read error may be the cause. The chain recombines TRBV4-1 with TRBJ2-7, with TRBD2 matching over 7 bases. The CDR3 has 13 amino acids. Germline CDR1 is MGHRA and CDR2 is YSYEKL. The CDR3 DNA sequence: TGCGCCAGCAGCCAAGGTGGGGACTACCAGCAGTACTTC. This encodes CASSQGGDYQQYF.

The chain couples TRBV10-3 to TRBJ1-5, with D maybe TRBD1 (5 bases). Germline V gene sequence: CDR1 ENHRY, CDR2 SYGVKD. The V end was cut by 10 bases, the J end by 3 bases, with 16 bases between. The CDR3 has 14 residues. In nucleotides, the CDR3 is TGTGCCAGCCTAAGGGGCGGAGTCAATCAGCCCCAGCATTTT. Translated, it gives CASLRGGVNQPQHF.

The chain recombines TRBV15 with TRBJ2-5; 7 bases fit TRBD1. This CDR3 comprises 14 residues. Trimming took 4 bases from V and 3 from J; bases not matched to a gene: 5. CDR1 and CDR2 (germline): LNHNV, YYDKDF (reference sequence). The CDR3 here is CATSTLGTEETQYF. The CDR3 coding sequence is TGTGCCACCAGCACCCTTGGGACAGAAGAGACCCAGTACTTC.

The chain joins TRBV5-1 to TRBJ2-7; 9 bases are a match to TRBD1. CDR1 is SGHRS, CDR2 YFSETQ, per germline. Trimming removed 3 bases from V and 2 bases from J; junction bases left unmatched: 3. The CDR3 sequence is 14 residues long. CDR3 nucleotide sequence: TGCGCCAGCAGCTCTGGACAGGGGCCCTACGAGCAGTACTTC. Amino acid sequence: CASSSGQGPYEQYF. Filled out from reference TRBV5-1 and TRBJ2-7, the complete variable domain reads KAGVTQTPRYLIKTRGQQVTLSCSPISGHRSVSWYQQTPGQGLQFLFEYFSETQRNKGNFPGRFSGRQFSNSRSEMNVSTLELGDSALYLCASSSGQGPYEQYFGPGTRLTVT.

V and J are TRBV7-9 and TRBJ2-1; TRBD1 is a possible D gene (5 bases). The CDR3 totals 11 residues. Trimming took 1 base from V and 13 from J, leaving 8 bases between them. Germline lookup yields CDR1 SEHNR and CDR2 FQNEAQ (reference sequence). CDR3 sequence: CASSLEQEQFF. As DNA, the CDR3 is TGTGCCAGCAGCTTAGAACAGGAACAGTTCTTC.

The chain recombines TRBV7-3 with TRBJ2-2; 9 bases line up with TRBD2. The CDR3 runs 17 residues. Germline V CDR1 and CDR2: SGHTA, FQGTGA. V lost 3 bases to trimming and J lost 0 bases; unmatched junction nucleotides: 5. CDR3 residues: CASSFKTSGANTGELFF. The CDR3 DNA sequence: TGTGCCAGCAGCTTCAAGACTAGCGGCGCGAACACCGGGGAGCTGTTTTTT.

The rearrangement uses TRBV19 and TRBJ2-4; no firm D call. The CDR3 is made up of 14 amino acids. CDR1 and CDR2 (germline): LNHDA, SQIVND (reference sequence). V was shortened by 3 bases and J by 0 bases, with 6 bases between the two germline ends. Here the CDR3 DNA reads TGTGCCAGTAGTATTTTTCTAGCCAAAAACATTCAGTACTTC. It is translated as CASSIFLAKNIQYF.

The J gene is TRBJ2-1, the V gene TRBV11-3; TRBD2 matches at 7 bases. Looked up from germline, CDR1 is SGHNT and CDR2 is YENEEA. V gave up 1 base and J gave up 3 bases; unmatched junction bases: 9. This CDR3 has 17 residues. CDR3 sequence: CASSLVVGGEFYNEQFF. The CDR3 region has the DNA TGTGCCAGCAGCTTAGTGGTTGGGGGGGAGTTCTACAATGAGCAGTTCTTC.

The rearrangement uses TRBV12-5 and TRBJ1-1; 8 nucleotides match TRBD1. Germline trimming cut 2 bases from V and 6 bases from J; bases unmatched to any gene: 11. Germline CDR1 reads LGHNT; CDR2 reads FRNRAP. This CDR3 spans 16 amino acids. The CDR3: CASGLNRGGPISEAFF. The CDR3 DNA is TGTGCTAGTGGTTTGAACAGGGGGGGGCCGATTTCTGAAGCTTTCTTT.

The chain is built from TRBV4-2 and TRBJ2-5, with TRBD2 matching 13 bases. The CDR3 length is 17 residues. Trimming cost V 1 base and J 1 base; bases outside gene matches: 3. Germline CDR1 reads LGHNA; CDR2 reads YNFKEQ. Written as DNA, the CDR3 is TGTGCCAGCAGCCAAGGGACTAGCGGGAGATCCCAAGAGACCCAGTACTTC. It specifies CASSQGTSGRSQETQYF.